Listed below are T cell receptor beta chains from one sample, sequenced in a study of blood T cell repertoires in COVID-19. Data came from immunoSEQ multiplex PCR; TCRdb stores just in-frame clones and leaves some out. The sample has approximately 150,000 clones; 93% are singletons. Material: peripheral blood. These receptors were collected from an older woman with COVID-19, enrolled during active disease. CDR3s include the opening cysteine and the closing phenylalanine or tryptophan. The D gene is left open where the match is weak. Clone size appears in some rows only: once, few, many, or a class for an expanded clone.

d_gene,v_gene,abundance,j_gene,CDR3aa,CDR3nt
.,TRBV3-1/TRBV3-2,.,TRBJ1-2,CASSQGTDTIYGYTF,TGTGCCAGCAGCCAAGGGACGGACACAATCTATGGCTACACCTTC
.,TRBV27,.,TRBJ2-5,CASSFGKTQYF,TGTGCCAGCAGTTTCGGGAAGACCCAGTACTTC
.,TRBV7-2,.,TRBJ1-6,CASSLGQGYNSPLHF,TGTGCCAGCAGCTTAGGCCAGGGCTACAATTCACCCCTCCACTTT
TRBD2,TRBV19,.,TRBJ2-5,CASSSNPRGGRKETQYF,TGTGCCAGTAGTTCGAACCCACGGGGGGGCAGGAAGGAGACCCAGTACTTC
.,TRBV5-1,.,TRBJ1-6,CASWEGNSYNSPLHF,TGCGCCAGCTGGGAGGGTAACTCCTATAATTCACCCCTCCACTTT
.,TRBV6-5,many,TRBJ2-6,CASSYWGDSGANVLTF,TGTGCCAGCAGTTATTGGGGGGACTCTGGGGCCAACGTCCTGACTTTC
.,TRBV7-8,.,TRBJ1-1,CASSFQQGITEAFF,TGTGCCAGCAGCTTCCAACAGGGAATCACTGAAGCTTTCTTT
TRBD1,TRBV19,.,TRBJ1-2,CASKVGQLSNYGYTF,TGTGCCAGTAAAGTGGGACAGCTTTCTAACTATGGCTACACCTTC
TRBD1,TRBV19,.,TRBJ2-7,CASSISDRALTYEQYF,TGTGCCAGTAGTATATCGGACAGGGCGCTAACCTACGAGCAGTACTTC
.,TRBV4-1,once,TRBJ1-3,CASSQDQGHSGNTIYF,TGCGCCAGCAGCCAAGACCAGGGGCACTCTGGAAACACCATATATTTT
TRBD1,TRBV19,.,TRBJ1-5,CASGGSNQPQHF,TGTGCCTCAGGGGGTAGCAATCAGCCCCAGCATTTT
.,TRBV4-2,.,TRBJ2-2,CASRRTGLANTGELFF,TGTGCCAGCAGACGTACGGGACTTGCGAACACCGGGGAGCTGTTTTTT
.,TRBV3-1/TRBV3-2,.,TRBJ1-5,CASSRDSSNQPQHF,TGTGCCAGCAGCAGGGACTCCAGCAATCAGCCCCAGCATTTT
.,TRBV7-2,once,TRBJ1-2,CASSPQISFSTF,TGTGCCAGCAGCCCACAAATCAGTTTCTCCACCTTC
.,TRBV2,.,TRBJ2-6,CASSVRGSGANVLTF,TGTGCCAGCAGTGTACGGGGCTCTGGGGCCAACGTCCTGACTTTC
.,TRBV12-5,few,TRBJ1-5,CASGPEISNQPQHF,TGTGCTAGTGGTCCCGAGATTAGCAATCAGCCCCAGCATTTT
TRBD1,TRBV27,.,TRBJ2-3,CASSTDRGPGDTQYF,TGTGCCAGCAGTACCGACAGGGGGCCGGGAGATACGCAGTATTTT
.,TRBV7-2,.,TRBJ2-7,CASSQLGGSEQYF,TGTGCCAGCAGCCAGCTCGGGGGAAGCGAGCAGTACTTC
.,TRBV7-9,few,TRBJ1-4,CASSLGRATNEKLFF,TGTGCCAGCAGCTTAGGGAGAGCAACTAATGAAAAACTGTTTTTT
.,TRBV12-3/TRBV12-4,once,TRBJ1-1,CASNALGGTEAFF,TGTGCCAGCAATGCCTTAGGGGGCACTGAAGCTTTCTTT
.,TRBV7-8,.,TRBJ1-4,CASSDLGGLSEKLFF,TGTGCCAGCAGCGACCTAGGGGGACTAAGTGAAAAACTGTTTTTT
TRBD1,TRBV7-2,.,TRBJ1-1,CASSQRTGGGTEAFF,TGTGCCAGCAGCCAACGGACAGGGGGAGGGACTGAAGCTTTCTTT
.,TRBV4-3,.,TRBJ1-4,CASSQDGRGVFEKLFF,TGCGCCAGCAGCCAAGATGGGAGGGGGGTTTTTGAAAAACTGTTTTTT